This TCR beta chain was recorded in a study of cytomegalovirus exposure and HLA in healthy donors. Study-level points and caveats: A few of the chains that were CMV-associated were confirmed in vitro to be specific for CMV antigens.

The CDR3 is 14 amino acids. With 0 bases removed from V and 4 bases from J, the gap between germline ends came to 10 bases. Germline lookup yields CDR1 SGHRS and CDR2 YFSETQ. Though nominally healthy at sampling, donors likely had unrecorded immune exposures. Comments on this clone: Its cognate antigen is unknown.

With 60 Vbeta and 13 Jbeta primers, the PCR was carried out. TCRdb's copy holds only in-frame clones and misses some; the assay was immunoSEQ multiplex PCR. The sample lists around 100,000 clones, around two thirds occurring once. The chain carries TRBV5-1 and TRBJ1-2, with unresolved D. Sequences were obtained from PBMCs. This sequence originates from a man under 40 in good health and CMV-seronegative. Here the CDR3 reads CASSLGQNPYGYTF. For the CDR3, the DNA is TGCGCCAGCAGCTTGGGTCAGAACCCCTATGGCTACACCTTC.